The 29 T cell receptor beta chains below all came from one sample that was sequenced in a study. One entry per CDR3 protein results from TCRdb running MiXCR on the RT-PCR reads. Found here are roughly 4,400 distinct CDR3 sequences, 34% of them singletons; the top ten hold around 5%. The sequenced sample consisted of memory CD4+ T cells from salivary gland. Receptors were obtained from a female donor with primary Sjogren's syndrome.

V usage is TRBV5-1 and J usage is TRBJ2-3; 7 nucleotides agree with TRBD1. The CDR3 consists of 14 residues. Looked up from germline, CDR1 is SGHRS and CDR2 is YFSETQ. V was clipped by 4 bases and J by 2 bases; unmatched bases: 4. The CDR3, as DNA: TGCGCCAGCAGCATCACAGGGGACACAGATACGCAGTATTTT. Translating gives CASSITGDTDTQYF.

Relative to its sample, this clonotype is medium-sized. One end of the junction fails to match germline, which may point to a read error. The chain uses TRBV6-5 and TRBJ2-2; D might be TRBD1 (5 bases). Germline V gene data show CDR1 as MNHEY and CDR2 as SVGAGI. The CDR3 is 16 amino acids. The chain's CDR3 is CANSYSKKGSTGELFF. CDR3 DNA: TGTGCCAACAGTTACTCTAAGAAGGGGTCCACCGGGGAGCTGTTTTTT.

This clonotype was detected ten times or more. This chain connects TRBV7-2 to TRBJ1-6, with TRBD1 matching over 8 bases. The CDR3 has 17 amino acids. V shed 1 base and J 2 bases; nucleotides not matched to a gene: 4. Germline values: CDR1 SGHTA, CDR2 FQGNSA. The CDR3 protein is CASSLGQGRTYNSPLHF. The DNA of the CDR3 is TGTGCCAGCAGCTTAGGACAGGGGAGAACCTATAATTCACCCCTCCACTTT.

This clonotype is medium-sized. The chain has TRBV11-2 and TRBJ1-1; maybe TRBD1 (6 bases). This CDR3 is 13 amino acids long. Germline V gene sequence: CDR1 SGHAT, CDR2 FQNNGV. The V and J ends lost 0 bases and 6 bases respectively, with 8 bases between them. CDR3 loop: CASSLDRGAEAFF. The CDR3 bases are TGTGCCAGCAGCTTAGACAGGGGTGCTGAAGCTTTCTTT.

By sample fraction, this clonotype is medium-sized. V is TRBV5-1 and J is TRBJ1-2; D is unresolved. The CDR3 contains 16 residues. V gave up 1 base and J gave up 7 bases, with 20 bases separating them. The V gene's germline CDR1 is SGHRS and CDR2 YFSETQ. CDR3 region: CASSLSSGHRLFGYTF. The CDR3 coding sequence is TGCGCCAGCAGCTTGTCGTCAGGCCACCGACTCTTTGGCTACACCTTC.

By frequency in the sample, this clonotype is medium-sized. This rearrangement joins TRBV20-1 to TRBJ2-2; D possibly matches TRBD1 or TRBD2 (5 bases each). V lost 0 bases and J 4 bases, leaving 9 bases between the germline ends. CDR1 DFQATT and CDR2 SNEGSKA come from the germline V gene (reference sequence). CDR3 size: 14 residues. CDR3 protein: CSARDRAGTGELFF. The CDR3 bases are TGCAGTGCTAGAGACAGGGCGGGCACCGGGGAGCTGTTTTTT.

This clonotype has at least ten counts. This chain joins TRBV15 and TRBJ2-1; 9 nucleotides match TRBD2. J lost 14 bases, V lost 0 bases, and 17 bases had no gene match. Germline CDR1 LNHNV, CDR2 YYDKDF (reference sequence). The CDR3 is made up of 17 amino acids. The CDR3 protein is CATSRDRIVAGAIEKFF. The CDR3 bases are TGTGCCACCAGCAGAGATCGGATCGTAGCGGGAGCCATCGAAAAGTTCTTC.

This clonotype rates as medium-sized. The chain joins TRBV5-6 to TRBJ2-6; D not certain. Germline CDR1 is SGHDT and CDR2 is YYEEEE. CDR3 size: 15 residues. V lost 2 bases and J lost 3, with 9 bases in between. DNA of the CDR3: TGTGCCAGCAGCTTTGATAGGGTTGGGGCCAACGTCCTGACTTTC. Protein sequence: CASSFDRVGANVLTF.

As regards this clonotype: The DNA is omitted, as the CDR3 cannot be located on it reliably, and the CDR3 follows TCRdb's listing. This chain links TRBV5-1 with TRBJ1-2. The CDR3 totals 19 residues, both ends included. The V gene's germline CDR1 is SGHRS and CDR2 YFSETQ. The CDR3: CASTSGTFRNTEAFFGYTF.

Note on this clonotype: The final CDR3 position lacks the conserved phenylalanine or tryptophan, pointing to a likely read error. The DNA is omitted, as the CDR3 cannot be located on it reliably, and the CDR3 follows TCRdb's listing. The chain joins TRBV6-1 to TRBJ2-3. Termini included, the CDR3 measures 16 amino acids. Germline-derived CDR1 and CDR2 are MNHNS and SASEGT. The CDR3 here is CASSPTRSLSTDTQMS.

This clonotype is classed as medium-sized. The gene calls are TRBV29-1 and TRBJ2-3; D gene ambiguous. V was cut by 6 bases and J by 2 bases, with 12 bases left in between. This CDR3 comprises 13 residues. Germline values: CDR1 SQVTM, CDR2 ANQGSEA. The CDR3 loop is CSVGSLNTDTQYF. CDR3 DNA sequence: TGCAGCGTGGGTAGCTTGAACACAGATACGCAGTATTTT.

The chain employs TRBV28 and TRBJ2-5; unclear D gene. Trimming left V 1 base short and J 5 bases short, with 5 bases between. The CDR3 runs 12 residues. Germline CDR1 reads MDHEN; CDR2 reads SYDVKM. The CDR3 spells CASSLYTETQYF. CDR3 bases: TGTGCCAGCAGTTTATATACGGAGACCCAGTACTTC.

This clonotype ranks as medium-sized (0.01 to 0.1%). The V and J genes are TRBV29-1 and TRBJ1-4, with TRBD1 identical over 7 bases. The V segment lost 1 base and the J segment 8 bases; nucleotides outside the gene matches: 4. The CDR3 length is 13 residues. Per the germline V gene, CDR1 is SQVTM and CDR2 is ANQGSEA. The CDR3 region is CSVEGAGQEKLFF. Written as DNA, the CDR3 is TGCAGCGTTGAAGGGGCGGGACAGGAAAAACTGTTTTTT.

V gene TRBV20-1 combines with J gene TRBJ2-5, with TRBD2 identical over 10 bases. This CDR3 comprises 15 residues. Germline CDR1 DFQATT, CDR2 SNEGSKA (reference sequence). Trimming removed 6 bases from V and 3 bases from J; junction bases left unmatched: 10. Written as DNA, the CDR3 is TGCAGTGCCGGAACTCCCCTAGCGGGGGAAGAGACCCAGTACTTC. This sequence encodes CSAGTPLAGEETQYF.

This clonotype was seen only once. V gene TRBV27 combines with J gene TRBJ1-2, with TRBD1 as a possible D gene (5 bases). The CDR3 has 14 amino acids. Between the trimmed V and J ends, which lost 4 bases and 7 bases, there was a span of 16 bases. Germline V CDR1 and CDR2: MNHEY, SMNVEV (reference sequence). CDR3 protein: CASSSAGAIRGYTF. The CDR3 DNA sequence: TGTGCCAGCAGTTCGGCCGGGGCAATACGTGGCTACACCTTC.

By share, this clonotype counts as medium-sized. The V call is TRBV7-6, the J call TRBJ2-2; D is undetermined. The CDR3 is 14 residues long. Germline V lookup: CDR1 SGHVS, CDR2 FNYEAQ. Trimming removed 5 bases from V and 1 base from J, with 8 bases in between. The CDR3 loop is CASSRTRNTGELFF. The CDR3 DNA reads TGTGCCAGCAGCCGGACCAGGAACACCGGGGAGCTGTTTTTT.

The genes are TRBV4-2 and TRBJ2-7, with D unclear. V gave up 3 bases and J gave up 3 bases, with 12 bases separating them. CDR1 LGHNA and CDR2 YNFKEQ come from the germline V gene. The CDR3 totals 14 residues. For the CDR3, the DNA is TGTGCCAGCAGCCAGGGTTGGGGTGACTACGAGCAGTACTTC. It yields the protein CASSQGWGDYEQYF.

This clonotype was counted at least ten times. The junction shows a germline mismatch at one end, possibly a read error. The chain is built from TRBV5-6 and TRBJ1-2, with 7 bases identical to TRBD1. Per germline, CDR1 SGHDT and CDR2 YYEEEE. The CDR3 is made up of 14 amino acids. The CDR3 DNA reads as TGTGCCAGCAGCCCTACGACAGGGAACTATGGCTACACTTTC. Protein product: CASSPTTGNYGYTF.

The J gene is TRBJ2-1, the V gene TRBV20-1; D ambiguous. The V end was cut by 5 bases, the J end by 3 bases, with 8 bases between. The CDR3 is made up of 12 amino acids. In germline, CDR1 is DFQATT, CDR2 SNEGSKA (reference sequence). In DNA form, the CDR3 reads TGCAGTGCTCCGAGCGACTACAATGAGCAGTTCTTC. Its protein product is CSAPSDYNEQFF.

This clonotype is deemed medium-sized. The chain employs TRBV5-1 and TRBJ1-6, with D hard to call. Per the germline V gene, CDR1 is SGHRS and CDR2 is YFSETQ. Trimming shortened V by 7 bases and J by 10 bases, and 15 bases separated the two germline ends. The length of the CDR3 is 13 residues. DNA for the CDR3: TGCGCCAGCGCCCAGGAGGAGGAATCACCCCTCCACTTT. This gives the protein CASAQEEESPLHF.

The CDR3 nucleotides are TGTGCCAGCAGCTTAGGGACTAGCGGAAGCACAGATACGCAGTATTTT. The encoded protein is CASSLGTSGSTDTQYF. The rearrangement links TRBV7-6 to TRBJ2-3, with 10 bases fitting TRBD2. CDR1 is SGHVS, CDR2 FNYEAQ, per germline. Trimming cost V 1 base and J 0 bases; bases outside gene matches: 1. This CDR3 is 16 amino acids long.

Only one count was recorded for this clonotype. The chain carries TRBV12-3 or TRBV12-4 and TRBJ1-1; 7 bases are shared with TRBD1. The CDR3 extends over 13 amino acids. V shed 1 base and J 10 bases; nucleotides not matched to a gene: 6. DNA of the CDR3: TGTGCCAGCAGTTTAGGAGGGGGCGGGAGAGCTTTCTTT. Protein sequence: CASSLGGGGRAFF.

In its sample, this clonotype is medium-sized (0.01 to 0.1%). The chain combines TRBV7-2 with TRBJ2-1, with D possibly TRBD2 on 6 matching bases. The V gene's germline CDR1 is SGHTA and CDR2 FQGNSA. The V end lost 5 bases, the J end lost 6 bases, and 23 bases lay between the germline ends. The CDR3 is 17 residues long. This chain's CDR3 is CASSAVLATNTPNEQFF. The CDR3 DNA is TGTGCCAGCAGCGCCGTACTAGCTACCAATACCCCCAATGAGCAGTTCTTC.

This clonotype was seen ten or more times. The chain employs TRBV7-9 and TRBJ2-5; TRBD1 is a possible D gene (6 bases). Germline loops: CDR1 SEHNR, CDR2 FQNEAQ (reference sequence). This CDR3 has 16 residues. Trimming removed 5 bases at V and 1 base at J, with 17 bases between. The CDR3 sequence: CASSPGTRDTQETQYF. The CDR3 DNA reads TGTGCCAGCAGCCCTGGGACCCGGGACACCCAAGAGACCCAGTACTTC.

Note on this clonotype: It is unclear where the CDR3 begins or ends on the DNA, so no DNA is shown, and the CDR3 is as TCRdb lists it. The chain recombines TRBV11-2 with TRBJ2-1; the table names TRBD2, a call not compared with the DNA. Germline values: CDR1 SGHAT, CDR2 FQNNGV. The CDR3 numbers 21 amino acids, ends counted. The CDR3 loop reads CASSFYICRGSPSGGAYEQFF.

This clonotype ranks as large. V usage is TRBV4-3 and J usage is TRBJ2-5; TRBD1 is a possible D gene (5 bases). Germline CDR1 reads LGHNA; CDR2 reads YSLEER. This CDR3 contains 15 residues. Trimming took 1 base from V and 4 from J, leaving 13 bases between them. This CDR3 reads CASSQGSRVGETQYF. CDR3 nucleotide sequence: TGCGCCAGCAGCCAAGGGAGCAGGGTAGGAGAGACCCAGTACTTC.

This clonotype was counted only a few times. V gene TRBV18 combines with J gene TRBJ1-4; D might be TRBD1 (6 bases). The CDR3 runs 13 residues. The V end lost 4 bases, the J end lost 7 bases, and 10 bases lay between the germline ends. Germline V CDR1 and CDR2: KGHSH, LQKENI. The CDR3 DNA reads as TGTGCCAGCTCACTGGGACAAGGTGAAAAACTGTTTTTT. It is translated as CASSLGQGEKLFF. The whole variable domain, remainder taken from reference TRBV18 and TRBJ1-4, is NAGVMQNPRHLVRRRGQEARLRCSPMKGHSHVYWYRQLPEEGLKFMVYLQKENIIDESGMPKERFSAEFPKEGPSILRIQQVVRGDSAAYFCASSLGQGEKLFFGSGTQLSVL.

The table lists this clonotype with a few counts. J is TRBJ1-5 and V is TRBV3-1; D is unresolved. V was cut by 0 bases and J by 5 bases, with 11 bases left in between. CDR3 length: 15 residues. In germline, CDR1 is LGHDT, CDR2 YNNKEL (reference sequence). CDR3 in amino acids: CASSQDLGPYQPQHF. For the CDR3, the DNA is TGTGCCAGCAGCCAAGATCTGGGCCCCTATCAGCCCCAGCATTTT.

This chain links TRBV12-3 or TRBV12-4 with TRBJ2-1; D unclear. Between the trimmed V and J ends, which lost 3 bases and 8 bases, there was a span of 8 bases. This CDR3 spans 12 amino acids. CDR3 sequence reads: CASSFGSHEQFF. As DNA, the CDR3 is TGTGCCAGCAGTTTTGGAAGCCATGAGCAGTTCTTC.